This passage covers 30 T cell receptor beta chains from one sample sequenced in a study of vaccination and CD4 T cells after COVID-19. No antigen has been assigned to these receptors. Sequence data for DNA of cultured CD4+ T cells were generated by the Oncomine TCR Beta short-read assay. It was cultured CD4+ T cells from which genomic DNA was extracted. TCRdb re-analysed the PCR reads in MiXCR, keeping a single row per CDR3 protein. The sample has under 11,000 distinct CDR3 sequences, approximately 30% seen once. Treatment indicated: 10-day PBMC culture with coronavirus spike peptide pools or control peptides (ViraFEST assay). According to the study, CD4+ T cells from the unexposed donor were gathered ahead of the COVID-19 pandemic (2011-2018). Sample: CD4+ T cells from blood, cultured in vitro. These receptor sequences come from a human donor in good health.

The CDR3 here is CASSFDRGNQPQHF. The CDR3 DNA follows: TGTGCCAGCAGCTTCGACAGGGGAAATCAGCCCCAGCATTTT. The rearrangement joins TRBV7-2 to TRBJ1-5, with 8 bases matching TRBD1. Germline V lookup: CDR1 SGHTA, CDR2 FQGNSA. The CDR3 sequence is 14 residues long. The V gene end was trimmed by 3 bases and the J gene end by 4 bases; junction bases not matched to a gene: 2.

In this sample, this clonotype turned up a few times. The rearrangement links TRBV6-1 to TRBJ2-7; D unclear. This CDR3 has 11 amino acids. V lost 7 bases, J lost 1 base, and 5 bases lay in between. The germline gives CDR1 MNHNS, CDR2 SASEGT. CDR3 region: CASTTSYEQYF. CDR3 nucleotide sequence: TGTGCCAGCACGACTTCCTACGAGCAGTACTTC.

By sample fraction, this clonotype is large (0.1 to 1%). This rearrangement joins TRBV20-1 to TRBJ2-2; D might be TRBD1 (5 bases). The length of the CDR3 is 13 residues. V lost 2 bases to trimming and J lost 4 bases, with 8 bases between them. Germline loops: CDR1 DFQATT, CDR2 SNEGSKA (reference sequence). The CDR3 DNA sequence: TGCAGTGCTAGAAGGGGATCCACCGGGGAGCTGTTTTTT. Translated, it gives CSARRGSTGELFF.

The CDR3 DNA sequence: TGTGCCAGCAGCCCGTTCGCCGGGACCGGGGATCAGCCCCAGCATTTT. Amino acids: CASSPFAGTGDQPQHF. The rearrangement joins TRBV7-2 to TRBJ1-5, with D possibly being TRBD1 (5 bases). With 5 bases removed from V and 5 bases from J, the gap between germline ends came to 19 bases. CDR1 and CDR2 (germline): SGHTA, FQGNSA. The length of the CDR3 is 16 residues.

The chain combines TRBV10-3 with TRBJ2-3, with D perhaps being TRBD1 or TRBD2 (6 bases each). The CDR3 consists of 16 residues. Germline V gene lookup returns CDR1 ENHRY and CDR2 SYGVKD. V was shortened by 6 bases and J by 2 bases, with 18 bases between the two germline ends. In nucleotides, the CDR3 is TGTGCCATCAGGGGCCGGACAGCGGGTGCCACAGATACGCAGTATTTT. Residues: CAIRGRTAGATDTQYF.

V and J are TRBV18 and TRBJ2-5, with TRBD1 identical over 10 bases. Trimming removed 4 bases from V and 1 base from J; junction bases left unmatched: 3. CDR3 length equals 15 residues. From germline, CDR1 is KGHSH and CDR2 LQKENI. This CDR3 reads CASSRGTGAQETQYF. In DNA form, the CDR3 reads TGTGCCAGCTCACGAGGGACAGGGGCCCAAGAGACCCAGTACTTC.

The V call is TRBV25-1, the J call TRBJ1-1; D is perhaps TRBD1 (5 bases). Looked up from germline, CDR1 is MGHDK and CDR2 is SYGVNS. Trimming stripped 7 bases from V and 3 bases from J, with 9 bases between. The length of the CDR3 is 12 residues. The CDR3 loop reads CASTGLYTEAFF. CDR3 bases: TGTGCCAGCACAGGGTTGTACACTGAAGCTTTCTTT.

CDR3 DNA sequence: TGCAGCGTTGGGCAGATTAACACCGGGGAGCTGTTTTTT. Translating gives CSVGQINTGELFF. The V gene is TRBV29-1, the J gene TRBJ2-2; the D is unclear. Germline V gives CDR1 SQVTM, CDR2 ANQGSEA. The CDR3 is made up of 13 amino acids. V gave up 4 bases and J gave up 2 bases, with 8 bases separating them.

CDR3 region: CASRHQDRGNNQPQHF. The CDR3 DNA follows: TGTGCCAGCAGACATCAGGACAGGGGGAACAATCAGCCCCAGCATTTT. This chain uses TRBV6-1 with TRBJ1-5; 10 bases align to TRBD1. CDR1 and CDR2 from the germline V gene are MNHNS and SASEGT. This CDR3 comprises 16 residues. V was clipped by 6 bases and J by 3 bases; unmatched bases: 8.

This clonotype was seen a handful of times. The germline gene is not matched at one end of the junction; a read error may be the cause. This chain's CDR3 is CASSLGQYYNEQFF. CDR3 bases: TGTGCCAGCAGTTTAGGACAGTATTACAATGAGCAGTTCTTC. The chain links TRBV7-9 to TRBJ2-1, with a tentative D call TRBD1 (6 bases). Germline CDR1 and CDR2: SEHNR and FQNEAQ (reference sequence). This CDR3 comprises 14 residues.

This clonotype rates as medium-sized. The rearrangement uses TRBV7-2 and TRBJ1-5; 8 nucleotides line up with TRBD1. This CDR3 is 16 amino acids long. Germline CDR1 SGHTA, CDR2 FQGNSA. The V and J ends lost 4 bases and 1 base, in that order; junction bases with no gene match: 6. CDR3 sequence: CASSSTTGVSNQPQHF. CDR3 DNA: TGTGCCAGCAGCTCGACGACAGGGGTAAGCAATCAGCCCCAGCATTTT.

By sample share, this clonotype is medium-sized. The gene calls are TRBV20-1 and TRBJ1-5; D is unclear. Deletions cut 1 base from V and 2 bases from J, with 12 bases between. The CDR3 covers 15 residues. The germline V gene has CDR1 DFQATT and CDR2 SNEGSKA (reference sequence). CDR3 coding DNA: TGCAGTGCTAGAGGAAGCTATAAAGGCAATCAGCCCCAGCATTTT. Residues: CSARGSYKGNQPQHF.

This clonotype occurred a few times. The CDR3 region has the DNA TGTGCCAGCAGTTACGAGGGGAGATTGCCCCAGCATTTT. Its protein product is CASSYEGRLPQHF. The chain uses TRBV6-5 and TRBJ1-5; weak D call: TRBD1 (5 bases). This CDR3 region has 13 residues. Trimming took off 2 bases at V and 9 bases at J, with 11 bases between the two ends. The V gene's germline CDR1 is MNHEY and CDR2 SVGAGI.

The CDR3 DNA reads as TGTGCCAGCAGTCTGACTAGCGGGAGTTACGAGCAGTACTTC. It yields the protein CASSLTSGSYEQYF. This rearrangement joins TRBV27 to TRBJ2-7; TRBD2 matches at 12 bases. The CDR3 is 14 residues long. The germline V gene encodes CDR1 MNHEY and CDR2 SMNVEV (reference sequence). J gave up 4 bases and V 5 bases, and 3 bases lay outside the gene matches.

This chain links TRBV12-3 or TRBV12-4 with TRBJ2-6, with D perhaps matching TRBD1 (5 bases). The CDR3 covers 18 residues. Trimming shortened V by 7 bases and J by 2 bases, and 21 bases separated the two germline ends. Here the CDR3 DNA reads TGTGCCAGCAATCTTTATGGACACCTCGTCCCTGGGGCCAACGTCCTGACTTTC. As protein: CASNLYGHLVPGANVLTF.

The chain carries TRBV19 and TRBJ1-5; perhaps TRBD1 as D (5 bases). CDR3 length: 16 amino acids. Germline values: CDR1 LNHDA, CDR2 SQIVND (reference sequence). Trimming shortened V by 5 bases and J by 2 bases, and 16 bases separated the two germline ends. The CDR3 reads CASSPGLFRGNQPQHF. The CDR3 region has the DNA TGTGCCAGTAGTCCGGGACTTTTCAGGGGCAATCAGCCCCAGCATTTT.

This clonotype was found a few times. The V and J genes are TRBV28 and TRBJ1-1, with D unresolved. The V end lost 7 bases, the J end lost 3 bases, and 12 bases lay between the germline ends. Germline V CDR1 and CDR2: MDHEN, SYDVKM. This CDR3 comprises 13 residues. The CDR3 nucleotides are TGTGCCAGCACCCCTCTGCGGGACACTGAAGCTTTCTTT. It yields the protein CASTPLRDTEAFF.

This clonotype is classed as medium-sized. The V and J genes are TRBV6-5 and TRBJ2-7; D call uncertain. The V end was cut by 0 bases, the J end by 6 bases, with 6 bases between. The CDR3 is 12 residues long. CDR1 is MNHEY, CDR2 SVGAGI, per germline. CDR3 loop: CASSYSLSEQYF. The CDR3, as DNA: TGTGCCAGCAGTTACTCACTATCCGAGCAGTACTTC.

CDR3 sequence: CAWSVGGSSYEQYF. The CDR3 bases are TGTGCCTGGAGTGTGGGGGGCAGCTCCTACGAGCAGTACTTC. The rearrangement links TRBV30 to TRBJ2-7; D possibly matches TRBD1 or TRBD2 (6 bases each). The V end lost 0 bases, the J end lost 0 bases, and 9 bases lay between the germline ends. Germline CDR1 is GTSNPN and CDR2 is SVGIG (reference sequence). The CDR3 loop spans 14 amino acids.

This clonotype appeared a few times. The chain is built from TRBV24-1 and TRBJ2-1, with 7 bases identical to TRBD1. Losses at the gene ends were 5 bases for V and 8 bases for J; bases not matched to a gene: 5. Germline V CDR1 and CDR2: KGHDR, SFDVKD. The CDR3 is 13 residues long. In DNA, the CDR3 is TGTGCCACCAGTGCTGACAGGGTCTATGAGCAGTTCTTC. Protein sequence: CATSADRVYEQFF.

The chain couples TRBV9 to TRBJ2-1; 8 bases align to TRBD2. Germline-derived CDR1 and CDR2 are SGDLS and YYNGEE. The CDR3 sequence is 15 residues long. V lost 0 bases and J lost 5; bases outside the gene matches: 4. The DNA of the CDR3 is TGTGCCAGCAGCGTAGGGGCTAGCGGGCACAATGAGCAGTTCTTC. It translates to CASSVGASGHNEQFF.

CDR3 protein: CASSYEDGFSETQYF. CDR3 nucleotide sequence: TGTGCCAGCAGTTACGAAGACGGTTTTTCAGAGACCCAGTACTTC. The chain links TRBV6-5 to TRBJ2-5; D not resolved. The CDR3 contains 15 residues. From germline, CDR1 is MNHEY and CDR2 SVGAGI. V lost 2 bases and J lost 4, with 14 bases in between.

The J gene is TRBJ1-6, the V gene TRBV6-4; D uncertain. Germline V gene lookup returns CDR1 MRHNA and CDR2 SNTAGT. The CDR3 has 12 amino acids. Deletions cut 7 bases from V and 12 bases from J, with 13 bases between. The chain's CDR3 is CASTGPSIPLHF. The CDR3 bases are TGTGCCAGCACTGGACCTAGTATACCCCTCCACTTT.

This CDR3 reads CASSLKVFSDRAEGSNQPQHF. The CDR3 DNA is TGTGCCAGCAGTTTAAAGGTTTTCTCGGACAGGGCGGAGGGTAGCAATCAGCCCCAGCATTTT. The chain carries TRBV12-3 or TRBV12-4 and TRBJ1-5, with 8 bases matching TRBD1. The CDR3 loop spans 21 amino acids. The junction had 18 bases not matched to a gene; V was cut back by 2 bases and J by 0 bases.

The CDR3 protein is CASSFSGRETDTQYF. CDR3 DNA: TGTGCCAGCAGTTTCAGCGGGAGGGAGACAGATACGCAGTATTTT. This chain joins TRBV27 and TRBJ2-3; 10 bases match TRBD2. Germline trimming cut 3 bases from V and 3 bases from J; bases unmatched to any gene: 3. The CDR3 spans 15 residues. The germline V gene encodes CDR1 MNHEY and CDR2 SMNVEV (reference sequence).

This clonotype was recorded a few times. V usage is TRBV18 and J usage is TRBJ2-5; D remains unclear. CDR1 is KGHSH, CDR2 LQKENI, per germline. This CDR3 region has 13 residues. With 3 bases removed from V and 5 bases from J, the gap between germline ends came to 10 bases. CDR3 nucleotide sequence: TGTGCCAGCTCACCTCCCTCTGGGGAGACCCAGTACTTC. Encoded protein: CASSPPSGETQYF.

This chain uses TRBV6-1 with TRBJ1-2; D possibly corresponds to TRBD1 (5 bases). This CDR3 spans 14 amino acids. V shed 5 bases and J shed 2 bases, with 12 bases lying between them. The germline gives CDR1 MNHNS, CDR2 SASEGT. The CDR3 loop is CASSPGQVNYGYTF. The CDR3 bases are TGTGCCAGCAGTCCTGGACAAGTCAACTATGGCTACACCTTC.

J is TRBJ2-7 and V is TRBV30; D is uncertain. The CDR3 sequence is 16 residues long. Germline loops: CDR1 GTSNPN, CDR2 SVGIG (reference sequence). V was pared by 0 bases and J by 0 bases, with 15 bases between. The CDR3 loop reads CAWSVLRSHGSYEQYF. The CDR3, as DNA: TGTGCCTGGAGTGTTCTTCGCAGCCATGGCTCCTACGAGCAGTACTTC.

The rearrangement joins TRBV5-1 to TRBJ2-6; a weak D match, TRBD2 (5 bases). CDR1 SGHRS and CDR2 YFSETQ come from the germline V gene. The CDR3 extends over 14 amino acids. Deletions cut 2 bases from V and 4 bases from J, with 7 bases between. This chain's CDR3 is CASSLGSGANVLTF. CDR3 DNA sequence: TGCGCCAGCAGCTTAGGGAGCGGGGCCAACGTCCTGACTTTC.

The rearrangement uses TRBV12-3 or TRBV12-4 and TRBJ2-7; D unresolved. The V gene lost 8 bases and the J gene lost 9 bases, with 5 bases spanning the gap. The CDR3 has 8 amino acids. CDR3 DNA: TGTGCCAGCTCTGGGCAGTACTTC. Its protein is CASSGQYF.